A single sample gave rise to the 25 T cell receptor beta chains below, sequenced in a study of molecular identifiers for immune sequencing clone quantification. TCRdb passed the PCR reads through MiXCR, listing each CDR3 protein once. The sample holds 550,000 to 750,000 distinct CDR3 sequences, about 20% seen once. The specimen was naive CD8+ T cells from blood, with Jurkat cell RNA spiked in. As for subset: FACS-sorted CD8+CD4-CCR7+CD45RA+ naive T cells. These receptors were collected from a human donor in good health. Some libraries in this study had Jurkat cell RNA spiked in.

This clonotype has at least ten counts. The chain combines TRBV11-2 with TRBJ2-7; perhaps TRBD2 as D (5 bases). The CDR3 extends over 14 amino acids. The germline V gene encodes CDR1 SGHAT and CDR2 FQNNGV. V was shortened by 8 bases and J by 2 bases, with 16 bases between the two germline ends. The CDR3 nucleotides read TGTGCCAGCCAAGACCGTACGACTACCTACGAGCAGTACTTC. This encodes CASQDRTTTYEQYF.

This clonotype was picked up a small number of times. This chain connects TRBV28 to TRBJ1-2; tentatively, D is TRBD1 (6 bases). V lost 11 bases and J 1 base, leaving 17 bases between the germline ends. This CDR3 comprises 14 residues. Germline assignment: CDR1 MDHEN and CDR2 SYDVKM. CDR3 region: CAAARTVDNYGYTF. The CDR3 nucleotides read TGTGCCGCGGCACGGACAGTGGATAACTATGGCTACACCTTC.

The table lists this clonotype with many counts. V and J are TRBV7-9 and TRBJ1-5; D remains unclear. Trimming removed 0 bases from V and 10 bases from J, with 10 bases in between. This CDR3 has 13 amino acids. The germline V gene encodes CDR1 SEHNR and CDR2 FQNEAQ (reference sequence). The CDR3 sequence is CASSLARDPPQHF. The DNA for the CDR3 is TGTGCCAGCAGCTTAGCGCGGGATCCCCCCCAGCATTTT.

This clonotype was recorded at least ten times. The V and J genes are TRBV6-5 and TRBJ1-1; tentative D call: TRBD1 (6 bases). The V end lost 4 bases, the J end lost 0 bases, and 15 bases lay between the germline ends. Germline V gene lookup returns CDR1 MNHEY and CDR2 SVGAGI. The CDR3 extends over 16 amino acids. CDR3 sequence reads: CASSSTNRAMNTEAFF. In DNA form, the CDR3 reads TGTGCCAGCAGTTCAACTAACAGGGCCATGAACACTGAAGCTTTCTTT.

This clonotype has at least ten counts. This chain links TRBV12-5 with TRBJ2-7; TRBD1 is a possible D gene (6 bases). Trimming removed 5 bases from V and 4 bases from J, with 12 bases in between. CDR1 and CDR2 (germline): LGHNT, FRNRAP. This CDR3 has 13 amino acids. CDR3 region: CASGPQGLYEQYF. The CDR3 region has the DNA TGTGCTAGTGGTCCTCAGGGGTTGTACGAGCAGTACTTC.

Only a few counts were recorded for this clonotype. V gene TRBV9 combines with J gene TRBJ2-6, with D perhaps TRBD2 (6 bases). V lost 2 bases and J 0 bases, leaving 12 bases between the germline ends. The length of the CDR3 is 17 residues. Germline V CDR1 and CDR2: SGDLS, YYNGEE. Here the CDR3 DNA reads TGTGCCAGCAGCGTCGGAGGCGGGACCTCTGGGGCCAACGTCCTGACTTTC. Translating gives CASSVGGGTSGANVLTF.

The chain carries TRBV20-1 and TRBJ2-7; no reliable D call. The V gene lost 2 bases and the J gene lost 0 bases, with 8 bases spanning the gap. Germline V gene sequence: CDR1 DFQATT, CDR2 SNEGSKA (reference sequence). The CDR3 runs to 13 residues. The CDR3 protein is CSARTWNSYEQYF. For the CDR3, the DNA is TGCAGTGCTAGAACCTGGAACTCCTACGAGCAGTACTTC.

The CDR3 region is CASGFGKRRNDNEQFF. The CDR3 DNA reads TGTGCCAGCGGGTTTGGAAAGCGCCGTAATGACAATGAGCAGTTCTTC. V usage is TRBV12-3 or TRBV12-4 and J usage is TRBJ2-1; D is ambiguous. V gave up 8 bases and J gave up 5 bases, with 22 bases separating them. This CDR3 has 16 amino acids.

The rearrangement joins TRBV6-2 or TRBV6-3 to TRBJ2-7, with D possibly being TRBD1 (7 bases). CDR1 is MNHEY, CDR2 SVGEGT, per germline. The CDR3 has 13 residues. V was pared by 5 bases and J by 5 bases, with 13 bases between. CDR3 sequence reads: CASSGGGGNEQYF. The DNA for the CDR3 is TGTGCCAGCAGTGGAGGGGGCGGGAACGAGCAGTACTTC.

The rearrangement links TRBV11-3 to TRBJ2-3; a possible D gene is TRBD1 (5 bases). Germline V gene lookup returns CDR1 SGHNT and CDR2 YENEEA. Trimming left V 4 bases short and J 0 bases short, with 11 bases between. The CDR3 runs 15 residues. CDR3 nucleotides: TGTGCCAGCAGCTCCCGGACAACGAGCACAGATACGCAGTATTTT. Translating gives CASSSRTTSTDTQYF.

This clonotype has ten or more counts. CDR3 DNA: TGTGCCAGCAGCTTAGGGGTCTGGGGGTCCCAAGAGACCCAGTACTTC. Amino acid sequence: CASSLGVWGSQETQYF. The V and J genes are TRBV7-9 and TRBJ2-5; D might be TRBD1 or TRBD2, each matching 5 bases. Germline CDR1 is SEHNR and CDR2 is FQNEAQ (reference sequence). The CDR3 length is 16 residues. Deletions cut 1 base from V and 1 base from J, with 13 bases between.

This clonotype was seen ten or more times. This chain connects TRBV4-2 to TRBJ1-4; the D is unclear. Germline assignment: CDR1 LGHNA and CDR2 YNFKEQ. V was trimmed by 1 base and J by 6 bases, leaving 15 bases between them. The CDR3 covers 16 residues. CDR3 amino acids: CASSQVLYSQDEKLFF. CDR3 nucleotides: TGTGCCAGCAGCCAAGTCCTTTATAGTCAGGATGAAAAACTGTTTTTT.

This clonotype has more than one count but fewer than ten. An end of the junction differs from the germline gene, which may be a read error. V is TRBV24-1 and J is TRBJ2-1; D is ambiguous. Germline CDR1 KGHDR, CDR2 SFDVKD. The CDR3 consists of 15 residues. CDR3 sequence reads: CATGDRALPYNEQFF. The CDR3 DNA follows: TGTGCCACCGGTGATAGAGCGCTGCCGTACAATGAGCAGTTCTTC.

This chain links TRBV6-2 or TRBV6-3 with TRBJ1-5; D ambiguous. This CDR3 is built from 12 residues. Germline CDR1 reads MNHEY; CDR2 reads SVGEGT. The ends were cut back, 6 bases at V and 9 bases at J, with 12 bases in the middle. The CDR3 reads CASRTQSRPQHF. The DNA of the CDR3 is TGTGCCAGCAGGACTCAATCTAGGCCCCAGCATTTT.

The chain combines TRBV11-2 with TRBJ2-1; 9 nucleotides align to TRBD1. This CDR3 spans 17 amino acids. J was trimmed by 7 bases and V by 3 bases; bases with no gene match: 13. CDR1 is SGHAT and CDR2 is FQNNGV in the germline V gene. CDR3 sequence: CASSFTAGTGLLNEQFF. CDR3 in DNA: TGTGCCAGCAGCTTCACCGCCGGGACAGGGTTACTGAATGAGCAGTTCTTC.

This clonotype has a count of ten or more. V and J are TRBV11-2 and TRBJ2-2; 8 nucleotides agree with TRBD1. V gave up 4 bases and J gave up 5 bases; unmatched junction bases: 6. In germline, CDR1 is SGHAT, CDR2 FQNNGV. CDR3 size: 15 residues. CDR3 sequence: CASSYGQGVTGELFF. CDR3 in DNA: TGTGCCAGCAGCTACGGACAGGGAGTGACCGGGGAGCTGTTTTTT.

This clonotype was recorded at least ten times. The CDR3 region is CASSFQGGELFF. CDR3 coding DNA: TGTGCCAGCAGTTTTCAGGGCGGGGAGCTGTTTTTT. The V gene is TRBV28, the J gene TRBJ2-2; D possibly corresponds to TRBD1 (5 bases). The germline gives CDR1 MDHEN, CDR2 SYDVKM. This CDR3 is built from 12 residues. V lost 3 bases, J lost 7 bases, and 6 bases lay in between.

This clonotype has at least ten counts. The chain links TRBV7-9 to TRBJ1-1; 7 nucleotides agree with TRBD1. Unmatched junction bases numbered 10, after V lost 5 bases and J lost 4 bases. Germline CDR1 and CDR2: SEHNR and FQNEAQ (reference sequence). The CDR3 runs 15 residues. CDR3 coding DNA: TGTGCCAGCAGCGCGGGGACAGCCGAGGGCACTGAAGCTTTCTTT. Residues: CASSAGTAEGTEAFF.

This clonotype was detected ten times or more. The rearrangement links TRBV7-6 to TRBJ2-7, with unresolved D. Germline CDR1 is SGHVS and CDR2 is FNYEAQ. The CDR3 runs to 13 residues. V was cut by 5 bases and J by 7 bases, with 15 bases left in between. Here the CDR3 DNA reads TGTGCCAGCAGCGGAATGGCGTTACAGGAGCAGTACTTC. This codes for CASSGMALQEQYF. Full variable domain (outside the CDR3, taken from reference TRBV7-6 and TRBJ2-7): GAGVSQSPRYKVTKRGQDVALRCDPISGHVSLYWYRQALGQGPEFLTYFNYEAQQDKSGLPNDRFSAERPEGSISTLTIQRTEQRDSAMYRCASSGMALQEQYFGPGTRLTVT.

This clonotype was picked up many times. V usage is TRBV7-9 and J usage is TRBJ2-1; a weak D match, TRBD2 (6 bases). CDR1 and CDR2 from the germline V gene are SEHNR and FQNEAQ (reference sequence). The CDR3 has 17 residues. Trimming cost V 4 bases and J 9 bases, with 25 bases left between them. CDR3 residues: CASSSPRGERASGEQFF. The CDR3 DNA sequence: TGTGCCAGCAGCTCCCCGAGGGGCGAGCGGGCCTCGGGTGAGCAGTTCTTC.

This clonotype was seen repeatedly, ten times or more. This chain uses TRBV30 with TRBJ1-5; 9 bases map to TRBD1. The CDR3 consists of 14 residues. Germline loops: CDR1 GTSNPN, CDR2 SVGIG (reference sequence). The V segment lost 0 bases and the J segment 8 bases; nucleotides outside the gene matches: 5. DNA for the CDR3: TGTGCCTGGAGTGTCACAGGGGGCGCGGAGCCCCAGCATTTT. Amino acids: CAWSVTGGAEPQHF.

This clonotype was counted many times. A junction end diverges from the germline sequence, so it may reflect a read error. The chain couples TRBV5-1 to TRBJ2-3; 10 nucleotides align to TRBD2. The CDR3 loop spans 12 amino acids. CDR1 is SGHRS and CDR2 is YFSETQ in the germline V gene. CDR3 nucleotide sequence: TGTGCCAGCAGACTAGCGGGAGATACGCAGTATTTT. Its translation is CASRLAGDTQYF. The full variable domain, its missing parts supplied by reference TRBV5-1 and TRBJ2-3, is KAGVTQTPRYLIKTRGQQVTLSCSPISGHRSVSWYQQTPGQGLQFLFEYFSETQRNKGNFPGRFSGRQFSNSRSEMNVSTLELGDSALYLCASRLAGDTQYFGPGTRLTVL.

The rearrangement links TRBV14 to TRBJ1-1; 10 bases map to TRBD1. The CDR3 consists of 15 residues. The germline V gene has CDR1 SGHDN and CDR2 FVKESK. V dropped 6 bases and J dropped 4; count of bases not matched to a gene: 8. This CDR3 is CASRARTGGITEAFF. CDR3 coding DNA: TGTGCCAGCAGAGCTAGGACAGGGGGGATCACTGAAGCTTTCTTT.

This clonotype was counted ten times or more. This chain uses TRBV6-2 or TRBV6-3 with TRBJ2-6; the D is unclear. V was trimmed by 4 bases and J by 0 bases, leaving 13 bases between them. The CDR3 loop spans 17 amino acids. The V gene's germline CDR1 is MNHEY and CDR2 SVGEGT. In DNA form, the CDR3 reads TGTGCCAGCAGTTTATTGGCCGTCAGCTCTGGGGCCAACGTCCTGACTTTC. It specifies CASSLLAVSSGANVLTF.

CDR3 sequence: CASSYSTGDNSYEQYF. The CDR3 DNA sequence: TGTGCCAGCAGTTACTCGACCGGGGACAACTCCTACGAGCAGTACTTC. The J gene is TRBJ2-7, the V gene TRBV6-5; TRBD1 is a possible D gene (6 bases). V lost 0 bases and J 0 bases, leaving 12 bases between the germline ends. CDR3 length: 16 amino acids. Germline CDR1 is MNHEY and CDR2 is SVGAGI.